The next 32 T cell receptor beta chains were all read from a single sample in a study of blood T cell repertoires in COVID-19. The repertoire was sequenced with immunoSEQ multiplex PCR; TCRdb's copy has only in-frame clones and lacks some. The table lists about 210,000 clones, around 82% of them singletons. Sequencing input: peripheral blood. The receptor source for this set is a woman aged 70-85 years with acute or convalescent COVID-19.

V is TRBV4-3 and J is TRBJ1-5; D is unresolved. Per the germline V gene, CDR1 is LGHNA and CDR2 is YSLEER. This CDR3 has 15 amino acids. The V end lost 8 bases, the J end lost 2 bases, and 16 bases lay between the germline ends. DNA of the CDR3: TGCGCCAGCGACAAGTGGAAGGAAGGCAATCAGCCCCAGCATTTT. This codes for CASDKWKEGNQPQHF.

The rearrangement links TRBV9 to TRBJ2-2; a weak D match, TRBD1 (6 bases). CDR3 length equals 15 residues. V was shortened by 1 base and J by 6 bases, with 13 bases between the two germline ends. Germline loops: CDR1 SGDLS, CDR2 YYNGEE. This CDR3 reads CASSVYPTGPGELFF. CDR3 bases: TGTGCCAGCAGCGTATATCCTACAGGGCCCGGGGAGCTGTTTTTT.

The V call is TRBV19, the J call TRBJ2-3, with 8 bases that match TRBD1. With 10 bases clipped from V and 2 bases from J, the junction kept 32 bases outside the gene matches. From germline, CDR1 is LNHDA and CDR2 SQIVND (reference sequence). The CDR3 length is 22 residues. The CDR3 nucleotides are TGTGCCACCCCTCATCTCCGATTCACAGGGGGTGCAAACCAAAACAACACAGATACGCAGTATTTT. Translated: CATPHLRFTGGANQNNTDTQYF.

The table lists this clone with a count of one. The chain is built from TRBV5-6 and TRBJ2-7, with 9 bases that match TRBD1. This CDR3 comprises 13 residues. Germline V gives CDR1 SGHDT, CDR2 YYEEEE. The V and J ends lost 4 bases and 3 bases, in that order; junction bases with no gene match: 2. CDR3 region: CASSRQGGYEQYF. The DNA of the CDR3 is TGTGCCAGCAGCCGACAGGGGGGCTACGAGCAGTACTTC.

This clone showed up just once. The chain joins TRBV9 to TRBJ1-2; D might be TRBD1 (6 bases). The CDR3 runs to 16 residues. Germline V CDR1 and CDR2: SGDLS, YYNGEE. The V gene lost 3 bases and the J gene lost 8 bases, with 23 bases spanning the gap. CDR3 sequence (DNA): TGTGCCAGCAGCGAAGACCCGTCTCGGGACAATATGGGCTACACCTTC. Translation: CASSEDPSRDNMGYTF.

The CDR3: CASSDQGLSTYEQYF. The CDR3 DNA follows: TGTGCCAGCAGTGATCAGGGACTCTCCACCTACGAGCAGTACTTC. The chain employs TRBV6-1 and TRBJ2-7, with D perhaps TRBD2 (6 bases). CDR1 and CDR2 from the germline V gene are MNHNS and SASEGT. V was shortened by 3 bases and J by 2 bases, with 14 bases between the two germline ends. There are 15 residues in the CDR3.

The chain employs TRBV7-6 and TRBJ1-4; D call uncertain. In germline, CDR1 is SGHVS, CDR2 FNYEAQ. CDR3 length: 15 residues. The ends were cut back, 2 bases at V and 4 bases at J, with 11 bases in the middle. The CDR3 reads CASSLIVSYNEKLFF. The CDR3 DNA is TGTGCCAGCAGCTTAATAGTGTCCTATAATGAAAAACTGTTTTTT.

The V gene is TRBV6-2 or TRBV6-3, the J gene TRBJ2-3, with D uncertain. This CDR3 region has 12 residues. Germline-derived CDR1 and CDR2 are MNHEY and SVGEGT. Trimming cost V 4 bases and J 6 bases, with 8 bases left between them. Here the CDR3 reads CASSSSFDTQYF. The CDR3 nucleotides read TGTGCCAGCAGTTCTAGTTTCGATACGCAGTATTTT.

The chain has TRBV6-6 and TRBJ2-5; tentatively, D is TRBD2 (5 bases). V lost 2 bases to trimming and J lost 7 bases, with 8 bases between them. Germline values: CDR1 MNHNY, CDR2 SVGAGI (reference sequence). CDR3 size: 12 residues. The DNA for the CDR3 is TGTGCCAGCAGTTACGAGGGCGGGACCCAGTACTTC. Protein: CASSYEGGTQYF.

The chain has TRBV29-1 and TRBJ2-7; tentative D call: TRBD2 (7 bases). This CDR3 contains 13 residues. V was shortened by 5 bases and J by 5 bases, with 16 bases between the two germline ends. Germline values: CDR1 SQVTM, CDR2 ANQGSEA. This chain's CDR3 is CSVRGGVFDEQYV. The CDR3 DNA is TGCAGCGTTCGAGGGGGGGTATTTGACGAGCAGTACGTC.

There are a few counts of this clone. V usage is TRBV18 and J usage is TRBJ1-1; 10 nucleotides agree with TRBD1. V gave up 3 bases and J gave up 5 bases; unmatched junction bases: 3. The CDR3 contains 14 residues. Germline CDR1 and CDR2: KGHSH and LQKENI. Written as DNA, the CDR3 is TGTGCCAGCTCACCCGACAGGGGGCAGACTGAAGCTTTCTTT. Amino acid sequence: CASSPDRGQTEAFF.

The chain links TRBV29-1 to TRBJ2-7; tentative D call: TRBD1 (6 bases). The CDR3 is 13 amino acids. V lost 4 bases, J lost 3 bases, and 13 bases lay in between. The germline CDR1 and CDR2 sequences are SQVTM and ANQGSEA. The CDR3 DNA sequence: TGCAGCGTTGGGGGGACACCCTACTACGAGCAGTACTTC. Translated, it gives CSVGGTPYYEQYF.

This clone was found once. The chain couples TRBV18 to TRBJ2-7; the match to TRBD1 covers 11 bases. Trimming at V came to 5 bases and at J to 2 bases, leaving 5 bases not matched to a gene. The germline V gene has CDR1 KGHSH and CDR2 LQKENI. This CDR3 spans 15 amino acids. The CDR3 reads CASSFGQGAPYEQYF. CDR3 bases: TGTGCCAGCTCATTCGGACAGGGGGCCCCCTACGAGCAGTACTTC. The whole variable domain, remainder taken from reference TRBV18 and TRBJ2-7, is NAGVMQNPRHLVRRRGQEARLRCSPMKGHSHVYWYRQLPEEGLKFMVYLQKENIIDESGMPKERFSAEFPKEGPSILRIQQVVRGDSAAYFCASSFGQGAPYEQYFGPGTRLTVT.

The chain recombines TRBV27 with TRBJ2-3; 10 bases are shared with TRBD1. V gave up 5 bases and J gave up 4 bases; unmatched junction bases: 9. The germline V gene encodes CDR1 MNHEY and CDR2 SMNVEV (reference sequence). CDR3 size: 16 residues. CDR3 coding DNA: TGTGCCAGCAGTCCGCCCCGGGACAGGGGATCAGATACGCAGTATTTT. Amino acids: CASSPPRDRGSDTQYF.

The gene calls are TRBV2 and TRBJ1-1, with 7 bases that match TRBD1. V was clipped by 3 bases and J by 6 bases; unmatched bases: 4. The CDR3 is 13 amino acids. Germline assignment: CDR1 SNHLY and CDR2 FYNNEI. CDR3 region: CASSDDRDAEAFF. CDR3 DNA: TGTGCCAGCAGTGACGACAGGGATGCTGAAGCTTTCTTT.

V is TRBV18 and J is TRBJ2-6; D unclear. V shed 6 bases and J shed 0 bases, with 9 bases lying between them. The germline V gene encodes CDR1 KGHSH and CDR2 LQKENI. The CDR3 sequence is 15 residues long. CDR3 bases: TGTGCCAGCTCTCGACTCAGCTCTGGGGCCAACGTCCTGACTTTC. Translated, it gives CASSRLSSGANVLTF.

The rearrangement joins TRBV10-3 to TRBJ1-3; D not certain. The CDR3 runs to 13 residues. The V gene lost 3 bases and the J gene lost 0 bases, with 3 bases spanning the gap. CDR1 is ENHRY, CDR2 SYGVKD, per germline. CDR3: CAISDNSGNTIYF. CDR3 nucleotide sequence: TGTGCCATCAGTGACAACTCTGGAAACACCATATATTTT.

The chain is built from TRBV6-6 and TRBJ2-7; 9 nucleotides align to TRBD2. Germline lookup yields CDR1 MNHNY and CDR2 SVGAGI (reference sequence). V lost 5 bases, J lost 7 bases, and 9 bases stayed unmatched. The CDR3 extends over 14 amino acids. CDR3 region: CASSPERGVGEQYF. The DNA for the CDR3 is TGTGCCAGCAGTCCTGAGCGGGGGGTAGGAGAGCAGTACTTC.

This clone was observed once. The chain combines TRBV5-4 with TRBJ1-2; a weak D match, TRBD1 (6 bases). This CDR3 has 13 residues. Trimming took off 1 base at V and 8 bases at J, with 12 bases between the two ends. From germline, CDR1 is SGHNT and CDR2 YYREEE (reference sequence). In nucleotides, the CDR3 is TGTGCCAGCAGCTTGAACAGGGTTGGGGGCTACACCTTC. Residues: CASSLNRVGGYTF. Based on the CDR3 plus reference TRBV5-4 and TRBJ1-2, the full variable domain is ETGVTQSPTHLIKTRGQQVTLRCSSQSGHNTVSWYQQALGQGPQFIFQYYREEENGRGNFPPRFSGLQFPNYSSELNVNALELDDSALYLCASSLNRVGGYTFGSGTRLTVV.

This chain joins TRBV4-1 and TRBJ2-1; TRBD2 agrees at 8 bases. Germline-derived CDR1 and CDR2 are MGHRA and YSYEKL. The V and J ends lost 0 bases and 4 bases, in that order; junction bases with no gene match: 5. CDR3 length: 16 residues. The CDR3 here is CASSQDSAGEYNEQFF. CDR3 bases: TGCGCCAGCAGCCAAGACTCAGCGGGGGAATACAATGAGCAGTTCTTC.

The V gene is TRBV6-5, the J gene TRBJ2-5, with 11 bases aligning to TRBD1. J was trimmed by 4 bases and V by 6 bases; bases with no gene match: 7. CDR3 length: 15 residues. Germline CDR1 and CDR2: MNHEY and SVGAGI. CDR3: CASRRTGTGGETQYF. CDR3 bases: TGTGCCAGCAGACGTACGGGGACAGGGGGAGAGACCCAGTACTTC.

This clone was counted only a few times. The chain is built from TRBV30 and TRBJ2-1, with 7 bases aligning to TRBD2. The CDR3 has 12 residues. V gave up 5 bases and J gave up 9 bases; unmatched junction bases: 7. Per germline, CDR1 GTSNPN and CDR2 SVGIG (reference sequence). This CDR3 reads CAWSHWGGEQFF. CDR3 DNA: TGTGCCTGGTCCCACTGGGGGGGTGAGCAGTTCTTC. Drawing the rest from reference TRBV30 and TRBJ2-1, the complete variable domain is SQTIHQWPATLVQPVGSPLSLECTVEGTSNPNLYWYRQAAGRGLQLLFYSVGIGQISSEVPQNLSASRPQDRQFILSSKKLLLSDSGFYLCAWSHWGGEQFFGPGTRLTVL.

Here the CDR3 DNA reads TGTGCCAGTACTTTTGGAGTACGTAGCAATCAGCCCCAGCATTTT. This gives the protein CASTFGVRSNQPQHF. The J gene is TRBJ1-5, the V gene TRBV19; D remains unclear. Germline V gene data show CDR1 as LNHDA and CDR2 as SQIVND (reference sequence). The V and J ends lost 7 bases and 0 bases respectively, with 13 bases between them. This CDR3 contains 15 residues.

This sequence joins TRBV7-2 and TRBJ2-5; TRBD2 matches at 9 bases. CDR1 SGHTA and CDR2 FQGNSA come from the germline V gene. CDR3 length: 15 amino acids. Trimming at V came to 2 bases and at J to 1 base, leaving 2 bases not matched to a gene. The CDR3 protein is CASSLLAGFQETQYF. The CDR3 DNA reads TGTGCCAGCAGCTTACTAGCGGGGTTCCAAGAGACCCAGTACTTC.

The CDR3 spells CASSDSTAYQETQYF. The CDR3 nucleotides are TGCGCCAGCAGCGATTCGACAGCTTACCAAGAGACCCAGTACTTC. V usage is TRBV5-1 and J usage is TRBJ2-5; possible D gene TRBD1, 5 bases. The ends were cut back, 4 bases at V and 0 bases at J, with 13 bases in the middle. The CDR3 sequence is 15 residues long. Germline V gene data show CDR1 as SGHRS and CDR2 as YFSETQ.

This CDR3 is CSARTSGFTDTQYF. CDR3 nucleotide sequence: TGCAGCGCAAGGACTAGCGGCTTCACAGATACGCAGTATTTT. The chain links TRBV29-1 to TRBJ2-3; 10 positions match TRBD2. With V trimmed by 7 bases and J by 2 bases, 6 bases remained unmatched. Germline CDR1 reads SQVTM; CDR2 reads ANQGSEA. This CDR3 is built from 14 residues.

As to this clone: The sample carries other DNA sequences with the same CDR3. The gene calls are TRBV12-3 or TRBV12-4 and TRBJ2-7, with 10 bases identical to TRBD1. After removal of 6 bases from V and 1 base from J, the junction contained 0 bases not matched to a gene. This CDR3 region has 13 residues. The CDR3 loop reads CASRDRGSYEQYF. In nucleotides, the CDR3 is TGTGCCAGCAGGGACAGGGGGTCCTACGAGCAGTACTTC.

This chain joins TRBV6-1 and TRBJ2-5; D not certain. CDR3 length: 13 residues. The germline V gene encodes CDR1 MNHNS and CDR2 SASEGT. Between the trimmed V and J ends, which lost 3 bases and 5 bases, there was a span of 10 bases. For the CDR3, the DNA is TGTGCCAGCAGTGACCTAGATGTGGAGACCCAGTACTTC. Protein product: CASSDLDVETQYF.

CDR3 residues: CASAKAGNNQPQHF. CDR3 DNA sequence: TGTGCCAGCGCTAAGGCAGGGAACAATCAGCCCCAGCATTTT. J is TRBJ1-5 and V is TRBV2, with D maybe TRBD1 (5 bases). This CDR3 region has 14 residues. Trimming took 8 bases from V and 3 from J, leaving 14 bases between them. Looked up from germline, CDR1 is SNHLY and CDR2 is FYNNEI. Full variable domain (missing parts from reference TRBV2 and TRBJ1-5): EPEVTQTPSHQVTQMGQEVILRCVPISNHLYFYWYRQILGQKVEFLVSFYNNEISEKSEIFDDQFSVERPDGSNFTLKIRSTKLEDSAMYFCASAKAGNNQPQHFGDGTRLSIL.

This clone has just one count. The rearrangement uses TRBV28 and TRBJ1-2; 9 positions agree with TRBD1. V was clipped by 6 bases and J by 3 bases; unmatched bases: 5. CDR3 length: 14 residues. Germline assignment: CDR1 MDHEN and CDR2 SYDVKM. CDR3 protein: CASSAGDRDYGYTF. CDR3 sequence (DNA): TGTGCCAGCAGCGCCGGGGACAGGGACTATGGCTACACCTTC.

The chain has TRBV25-1 and TRBJ1-2; 11 nucleotides line up with TRBD1. Trimming at V came to 2 bases and at J to 6 bases, leaving 5 bases not matched to a gene. The CDR3 is made up of 15 amino acids. CDR1 is MGHDK, CDR2 SYGVNS, per germline. CDR3 bases: TGTGCCAGCAGTGAAGCTCGGACAGGGGGCAATGGCTACACCTTC. Amino acid sequence: CASSEARTGGNGYTF.

The V gene is TRBV30, the J gene TRBJ1-1; 8 nucleotides match TRBD1. V gave up 2 bases and J gave up 1 base; unmatched junction bases: 3. Germline V lookup: CDR1 GTSNPN, CDR2 SVGIG (reference sequence). There are 14 residues in the CDR3. CDR3 DNA: TGTGCCTGGAGTACAGGGACAGGGAACACTGAAGCTTTCTTT. This translates into CAWSTGTGNTEAFF.